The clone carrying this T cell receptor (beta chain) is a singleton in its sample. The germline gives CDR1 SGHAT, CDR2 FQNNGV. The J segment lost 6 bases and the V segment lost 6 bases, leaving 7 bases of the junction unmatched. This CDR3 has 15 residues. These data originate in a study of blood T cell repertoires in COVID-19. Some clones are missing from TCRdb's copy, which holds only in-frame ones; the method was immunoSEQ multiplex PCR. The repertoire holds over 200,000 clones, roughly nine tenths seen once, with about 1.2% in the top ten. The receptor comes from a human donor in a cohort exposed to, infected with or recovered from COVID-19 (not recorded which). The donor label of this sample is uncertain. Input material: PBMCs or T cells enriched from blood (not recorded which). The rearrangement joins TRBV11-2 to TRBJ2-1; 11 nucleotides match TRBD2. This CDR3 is CASSSGLAAPNEQFF. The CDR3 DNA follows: TGTGCCAGCAGTTCGGGACTAGCGGCGCCCAATGAGCAGTTCTTC. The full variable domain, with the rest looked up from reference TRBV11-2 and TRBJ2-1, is EAGVAQSPRYKIIEKRQSVAFWCNPISGHATLYWYQQILGQGPKLLIQFQNNGVVDDSQLPKDRFSAERLKGVDSTLKIQPAKLEDSAVYLCASSSGLAAPNEQFFGPGTRLTVL.